What follows are 10 T cell receptor beta chains derived from one specimen sequenced in a study of CD8 T cells in Susac syndrome. Random hexamers primed reverse transcription of about 0.5 to 1 ug RNA. TCRdb re-derived calls from the immunoSEQ multiplex PCR reads in MiXCR, one entry per CDR3 protein. The sample yields 180,000 or so distinct CDR3 sequences, approximately 96% seen once. The specimen was CD4+ T cells from PBMCs. The receptors shown here come from a human donor with multiple sclerosis.

As concerns this clonotype: One end of the junction fails to match germline, which may point to a read error. DNA of the CDR3: TGCAGTCCTAGGGGACAGATGCTAGCCAAAAACATTCAGTACTTC. Translating it yields CSPRGQMLAKNIQYF. V is TRBV20-1 and J is TRBJ2-4; 7 nucleotides line up with TRBD1. Germline V gene data show CDR1 as DFQATT and CDR2 as SNEGSKA (reference sequence). This CDR3 region has 15 residues.

This clonotype was seen once. The CDR3 bases are TGCAGCGTTGAAGGGGTTGGTGAAAAACTGTTTTTT. It encodes CSVEGVGEKLFF. The chain recombines TRBV29-1 with TRBJ1-4; D uncertain. CDR1 is SQVTM, CDR2 ANQGSEA, per germline. This CDR3 region has 12 residues. Trimming cost V 1 base and J 7 bases, with 7 bases left between them.

The chain couples TRBV9 to TRBJ1-3, with D possibly TRBD1 on 5 matching bases. CDR1 SGDLS and CDR2 YYNGEE come from the germline V gene. The CDR3 is 16 residues long. Between the trimmed V and J ends, which lost 0 bases and 4 bases, there was a span of 14 bases. CDR3 in amino acids: CASSVAGGAVGNTIYF. Here the CDR3 DNA reads TGTGCCAGCAGCGTAGCCGGGGGAGCGGTCGGAAACACCATATATTTT.

A single count supports this clonotype. The gene calls are TRBV7-3 and TRBJ2-1; D is ambiguous. CDR1 is SGHTA and CDR2 is FQGTGA in the germline V gene. CDR3 length: 15 residues. The V end lost 2 bases, the J end lost 7 bases, and 15 bases lay between the germline ends. CDR3 in amino acids: CASSLVSPGRNEQFF. CDR3 sequence (DNA): TGTGCCAGCAGCTTAGTATCCCCCGGGCGGAATGAGCAGTTCTTC.

The chain carries TRBV30 and TRBJ2-1; D perhaps matches TRBD1 (6 bases). The CDR3 sequence is 11 residues long. The V and J ends lost 3 bases and 15 bases respectively, with 15 bases between them. Per the germline V gene, CDR1 is GTSNPN and CDR2 is SVGIG (reference sequence). CDR3: CAWRGDRLGFF. The CDR3 bases are TGTGCCTGGAGAGGAGACAGGTTAGGGTTCTTC. The full variable domain, its missing parts supplied by reference TRBV30 and TRBJ2-1, is SQTIHQWPATLVQPVGSPLSLECTVEGTSNPNLYWYRQAAGRGLQLLFYSVGIGQISSEVPQNLSASRPQDRQFILSSKKLLLSDSGFYLCAWRGDRLGFFGPGTRLTVL.

In this sample, this clonotype turned up a few times. The V gene is TRBV6-1, the J gene TRBJ1-5; possible D gene TRBD1, 5 bases. This CDR3 region has 14 residues. V was trimmed by 7 bases and J by 0 bases, leaving 10 bases between them. Germline V CDR1 and CDR2: MNHNS, SASEGT. Here the CDR3 DNA reads TGTGCCAGCAACCCTACAGGTAGCAATCAGCCCCAGCATTTT. Its protein product is CASNPTGSNQPQHF.

This rearrangement joins TRBV24-1 to TRBJ1-6; the D is unclear. CDR1 is KGHDR and CDR2 is SFDVKD in the germline V gene. This CDR3 is built from 10 residues. Trimming left V 2 bases short and J 11 bases short, with 0 bases between. The CDR3 bases are TGTGCCACCAGTGATTCACCCCTCCACTTT. It codes for CATSDSPLHF.

The chain links TRBV12-3 or TRBV12-4 to TRBJ1-2, with 7 bases fitting TRBD1. The CDR3 is 11 amino acids. The V segment lost 7 bases and the J segment 12 bases; nucleotides outside the gene matches: 8. CDR3 bases: TGTGCCAGCACCCCAGGGGGAGGCAACACCTTC. Translating it yields CASTPGGGNTF.

The J gene is TRBJ2-3, the V gene TRBV29-1, with TRBD1 matching 9 bases. This CDR3 is built from 13 residues. The germline gives CDR1 SQVTM, CDR2 ANQGSEA. J was trimmed by 8 bases and V by 5 bases; bases with no gene match: 8. CDR3 coding DNA: TGCAGCGTTCGACAGGGGGTTTGGGGTACGCAGTATTTT. Its translation is CSVRQGVWGTQYF.

The V gene is TRBV30, the J gene TRBJ2-7, with D perhaps being TRBD1 or TRBD2 (5 bases each). Per germline, CDR1 GTSNPN and CDR2 SVGIG (reference sequence). The ends were cut back, 4 bases at V and 5 bases at J, with 12 bases in the middle. The length of the CDR3 is 12 residues. The DNA for the CDR3 is TGTGCCTGGACACGGGGCACTAACGAGCAGTACTTC. Translated: CAWTRGTNEQYF. Complete variable domain (other parts from reference TRBV30 and TRBJ2-7): SQTIHQWPATLVQPVGSPLSLECTVEGTSNPNLYWYRQAAGRGLQLLFYSVGIGQISSEVPQNLSASRPQDRQFILSSKKLLLSDSGFYLCAWTRGTNEQYFGPGTRLTVT.